Presented here are 10 T cell receptor beta chains from one specimen sequenced in a study of T cells in Graves' hyperthyroidism and ophthalmopathy. TCR beta CDR3 sequences were amplified from RNA transcripts. An initial round of RT-PCR targeting the TCR CDR3 relied on the HTBI primer set. One entry per CDR3 protein results from TCRdb running MiXCR on the multiplex PCR reads. This sample has roughly 180,000 distinct CDR3 sequences; about 17% occur once, and the top ten carry under 35%. The sample consisted of blood. The receptors stem from a woman aged 45-65 years with Graves' hyperthyroidism.

CDR3 region: CASSKGRNSYNEQFF. The CDR3 DNA follows: TGTGCCAGTAGTAAGGGACGGAATTCTTACAATGAGCAGTTCTTC. The chain uses TRBV19 and TRBJ2-1; D assignment may be TRBD1 or TRBD2 (5 bases each). Germline CDR1 and CDR2: LNHDA and SQIVND (reference sequence). Trimming shortened V by 4 bases and J by 4 bases, and 14 bases separated the two germline ends. This CDR3 spans 15 amino acids.

This clonotype was found many times. V is TRBV19 and J is TRBJ2-7; D possibly matches TRBD1 or TRBD2 (5 bases each). The CDR3 covers 14 residues. Germline CDR1 LNHDA, CDR2 SQIVND (reference sequence). V was trimmed by 11 bases and J by 1 base, leaving 18 bases between them. The CDR3 sequence is CAGYRDGDSYEQYF. Here the CDR3 DNA reads TGTGCCGGATACCGGGACGGGGATTCCTACGAGCAGTACTTC.

V and J are TRBV3-1 and TRBJ1-2; D remains unclear. From germline, CDR1 is LGHDT and CDR2 YNNKEL (reference sequence). V lost 1 base and J 2 bases, leaving 5 bases between the germline ends. The CDR3 has 13 residues. CDR3 DNA sequence: TGTGCCAGCAGCCAAGTTCAAAACTATGGCTACACCTTC. Amino acids: CASSQVQNYGYTF.

This clonotype was recorded at least ten times. The chain employs TRBV2 and TRBJ2-5; D is perhaps TRBD1 or TRBD2 (6 bases each). Germline CDR1 reads SNHLY; CDR2 reads FYNNEI. With 4 bases removed from V and 4 bases from J, the gap between germline ends came to 16 bases. The CDR3 loop spans 15 amino acids. The CDR3 DNA reads as TGTGCCAGCAGTGTGGGGGGCCCGCTAGGAGAGACCCAGTACTTC. It codes for CASSVGGPLGETQYF.

This clonotype showed up many times. The chain uses TRBV5-5 and TRBJ1-1; 7 bases are shared with TRBD1. The CDR3 spans 14 residues. V gave up 4 bases and J gave up 0 bases; unmatched junction bases: 3. Germline V gives CDR1 SGHKS, CDR2 YYEKEE (reference sequence). CDR3 protein: CASSNQGVNTEAFF. The CDR3 DNA reads TGTGCCAGCAGCAACCAGGGGGTGAACACTGAAGCTTTCTTT.

This sequence joins TRBV6-2 or TRBV6-3 and TRBJ2-7, with D uncertain. Trimming stripped 0 bases from V and 5 bases from J, with 8 bases between. The CDR3 consists of 13 residues. Germline CDR1 reads MNHEY; CDR2 reads SVGEGT. The CDR3 sequence is CASSYSALHEQYF. The CDR3 bases are TGTGCCAGCAGTTACTCGGCCCTACACGAGCAGTACTTC.

This clonotype was found many times. V is TRBV27 and J is TRBJ2-3; TRBD1 matches at 12 bases. In germline, CDR1 is MNHEY, CDR2 SMNVEV (reference sequence). J lost 1 base, V lost 5 bases, and 4 bases had no gene match. The CDR3 sequence is 16 residues long. This chain's CDR3 is CASSLRDRGRTDTQYF. DNA for the CDR3: TGTGCCAGCAGTCTCCGGGACAGGGGGCGCACAGATACGCAGTATTTT.

The chain joins TRBV4-1 to TRBJ2-1; tentative D call: TRBD1 (5 bases). The V end was cut by 4 bases, the J end by 9 bases, with 16 bases between. The CDR3 is made up of 14 amino acids. The germline V gene has CDR1 MGHRA and CDR2 YSYEKL. CDR3 DNA sequence: TGCGCCAGCAGCCCCCCTTTACAGGTGGGTGAGCAGTTCTTC. It yields the protein CASSPPLQVGEQFF.

This clonotype was counted at least ten times. The chain couples TRBV7-3 to TRBJ2-7; 7 bases are a match to TRBD2. The CDR3 extends over 15 amino acids. Germline loops: CDR1 SGHTA, CDR2 FQGTGA. Trimming took 5 bases from V and 0 from J; bases not matched to a gene: 7. The CDR3 coding sequence is TGTGCCAGCAGCCCCTGGGGGGGTGACTCCTACGAGCAGTACTTC. The encoded protein is CASSPWGGDSYEQYF.

This clonotype occurred many times. This chain uses TRBV6-1 with TRBJ2-5; D is unresolved. V lost 6 bases to trimming and J lost 4 bases, with 15 bases between them. This CDR3 spans 14 amino acids. Germline values: CDR1 MNHNS, CDR2 SASEGT. CDR3 sequence reads: CASSYLADRETQYF. DNA for the CDR3: TGTGCCAGCAGCTACCTTGCCGATCGAGAGACCCAGTACTTC.